Shown below are 13 T cell receptor beta chains from a single sample sequenced in a study of T cells in Graves' hyperthyroidism and ophthalmopathy. Amplification of TCR beta CDR3 regions used RNA as the template. First-round RT-PCR with HTBI primers amplified the TCR CDR3 region. TCRdb ran MiXCR on the multiplex PCR reads and lists one entry per CDR3 protein. In the table there are 650,000 to 750,000 distinct CDR3 sequences, 14% of which are singletons. The specimen was blood. The receptors here all came from a woman aged 18-35 years with Graves' hyperthyroidism.

The chain recombines TRBV29-1 with TRBJ2-5, with 7 bases lining up with TRBD2. The CDR3 has 12 residues. Looked up from germline, CDR1 is SQVTM and CDR2 is ANQGSEA. Losses at the gene ends were 7 bases for V and 5 bases for J; bases not matched to a gene: 7. CDR3 sequence: CSAEPGRETQYF. Written as DNA, the CDR3 is TGCAGCGCAGAACCCGGGAGGGAGACCCAGTACTTC.

In its sample, this clonotype was seen a few times. CDR3 DNA sequence: TGTGCCAGCGCGAGGGGCTCCTACGAGCAGTACTTC. Translating it yields CASARGSYEQYF. This chain links TRBV7-9 with TRBJ2-7, with D possibly being TRBD1 or TRBD2 (5 bases each). CDR1 and CDR2 (germline): SEHNR, FQNEAQ (reference sequence). Trimming removed 8 bases at V and 0 bases at J, with 8 bases between. The CDR3 spans 12 residues.

This rearrangement joins TRBV30 to TRBJ1-1; possible D gene TRBD1, 5 bases. This CDR3 is built from 11 residues. From germline, CDR1 is GTSNPN and CDR2 SVGIG (reference sequence). The ends were cut back, 2 bases at V and 10 bases at J, with 11 bases in the middle. The CDR3 nucleotides read TGTGCCTGGAGTTCAGGGAAGGGAGCTTTCTTT. Translating gives CAWSSGKGAFF.

This clonotype was found many times. The chain joins TRBV30 to TRBJ1-5; D is unclear. The V end was cut by 0 bases, the J end by 4 bases, with 7 bases between. The germline V gene has CDR1 GTSNPN and CDR2 SVGIG (reference sequence). This CDR3 contains 13 residues. The CDR3: CAWSVSENQPQHF. The CDR3 coding sequence is TGTGCCTGGAGTGTCTCGGAGAATCAGCCCCAGCATTTT.

This clonotype was recorded many times. The rearrangement links TRBV11-2 to TRBJ2-6; D possibly corresponds to TRBD2 (5 bases). The CDR3 is made up of 18 amino acids. V was clipped by 4 bases and J by 2 bases, with 18 bases between them. The germline CDR1 and CDR2 sequences are SGHAT and FQNNGV. The CDR3 is CASSSHGKNVTGANVLTF. CDR3 DNA sequence: TGTGCCAGCAGCTCCCACGGGAAGAATGTCACTGGGGCCAACGTCCTGACTTTC.

V gene TRBV25-1 combines with J gene TRBJ1-1; D perhaps matches TRBD1 (5 bases). CDR3 size: 16 residues. V lost 3 bases to trimming and J lost 4 bases, with 18 bases between them. The germline gives CDR1 MGHDK, CDR2 SYGVNS. CDR3 in amino acids: CASSEDIGRGTTEAFF. As DNA, the CDR3 is TGTGCCAGCAGTGAGGACATCGGTAGAGGGACCACTGAAGCTTTCTTT.

The chain combines TRBV20-1 with TRBJ1-1, with D uncertain. CDR1 DFQATT and CDR2 SNEGSKA come from the germline V gene (reference sequence). V shed 4 bases and J shed 0 bases, with 15 bases lying between them. The CDR3 sequence is 15 residues long. The CDR3 here is CSANAWVEMNTEAFF. The CDR3 region has the DNA TGCAGTGCTAACGCGTGGGTGGAGATGAACACTGAAGCTTTCTTT.

This clonotype was recorded a few times. The DNA for the CDR3 is TGTGCCAGCAGTCAGACCCCTCGGACGGTTAATCAGCCCCAGCATTTT. Translated: CASSQTPRTVNQPQHF. This sequence joins TRBV28 and TRBJ1-5, with D uncertain. This CDR3 is 16 amino acids long. The germline V and J ends were trimmed by 5 bases and 4 bases, with 18 bases remaining between them. The germline CDR1 and CDR2 sequences are MDHEN and SYDVKM.

The CDR3 loop reads CSALRGSGRGSYEQYF. CDR3 sequence (DNA): TGCAGTGCTTTAAGGGGTAGCGGGAGAGGGTCCTACGAGCAGTACTTC. The rearrangement links TRBV20-1 to TRBJ2-7; 9 nucleotides agree with TRBD2. After removal of 5 bases from V and 1 base from J, the junction contained 12 bases not matched to a gene. The germline CDR1 and CDR2 sequences are DFQATT and SNEGSKA (reference sequence). This CDR3 is built from 16 residues.

Ten or more counts support this clonotype. The chain joins TRBV20-1 to TRBJ2-3, with unresolved D. The germline CDR1 and CDR2 sequences are DFQATT and SNEGSKA (reference sequence). V lost 5 bases and J lost 3, with 12 bases in between. The CDR3 totals 13 residues. CDR3 nucleotide sequence: TGCAGTGCTTACCTGACCGGGACAGATACGCAGTATTTT. Amino acid sequence: CSAYLTGTDTQYF.

This clonotype was seen at least ten times. The chain recombines TRBV12-3 or TRBV12-4 with TRBJ2-3; D is possibly TRBD2 (5 bases). The CDR3 extends over 12 amino acids. Trimming took 5 bases from V and 7 from J, leaving 10 bases between them. CDR3 region: CASSPSSHTQYF. The CDR3 nucleotides are TGTGCCAGCAGTCCTAGCAGCCATACGCAGTATTTT.

The chain couples TRBV29-1 to TRBJ2-5; 9 nucleotides match TRBD2. Per the germline V gene, CDR1 is SQVTM and CDR2 is ANQGSEA. The CDR3 is 15 residues long. The V and J ends lost 6 bases and 0 bases, in that order; junction bases with no gene match: 8. Here the CDR3 reads CSVVGGREYQETQYF. CDR3 DNA: TGCAGCGTCGTAGGCGGGAGGGAGTACCAAGAGACCCAGTACTTC.

The chain recombines TRBV27 with TRBJ2-1; TRBD2 aligns across 8 bases. Germline CDR1 reads MNHEY; CDR2 reads SMNVEV (reference sequence). The CDR3 is 15 amino acids. Unmatched junction bases numbered 7, after V lost 2 bases and J lost 7 bases. The CDR3, as DNA: TGTGCCAGCAGTTTAAGGGGACTAGTGGGGAATGAGCAGTTCTTC. It codes for CASSLRGLVGNEQFF.